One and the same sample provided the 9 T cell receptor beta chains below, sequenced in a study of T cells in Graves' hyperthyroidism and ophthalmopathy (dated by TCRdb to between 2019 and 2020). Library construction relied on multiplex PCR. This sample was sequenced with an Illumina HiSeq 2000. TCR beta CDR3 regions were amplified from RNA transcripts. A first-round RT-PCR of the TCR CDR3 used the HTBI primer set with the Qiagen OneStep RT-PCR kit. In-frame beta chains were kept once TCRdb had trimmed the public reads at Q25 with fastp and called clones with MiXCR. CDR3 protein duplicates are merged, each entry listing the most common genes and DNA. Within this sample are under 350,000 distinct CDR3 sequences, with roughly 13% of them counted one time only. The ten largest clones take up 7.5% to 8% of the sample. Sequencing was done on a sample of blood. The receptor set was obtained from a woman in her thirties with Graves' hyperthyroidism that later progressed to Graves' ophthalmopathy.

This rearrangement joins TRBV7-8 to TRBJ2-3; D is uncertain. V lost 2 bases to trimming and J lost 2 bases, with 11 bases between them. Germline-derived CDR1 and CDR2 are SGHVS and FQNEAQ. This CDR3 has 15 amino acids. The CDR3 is CASSLRQSFTDTQYF. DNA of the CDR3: TGTGCCAGCAGCTTAAGGCAAAGCTTCACAGATACGCAGTATTTT. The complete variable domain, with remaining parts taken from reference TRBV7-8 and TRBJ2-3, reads GAGVSQSPRYKVAKRGQDVALRCDPISGHVSLFWYQQALGQGPEFLTYFQNEAQLDKSGLPSDRFFAERPEGSVSTLKIQRTQQEDSAVYLCASSLRQSFTDTQYFGPGTRLTVL.

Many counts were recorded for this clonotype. CDR3 region: CASSLETGKVYEQYF. CDR3 nucleotides: TGTGCCAGCAGCTTAGAAACGGGAAAAGTTTACGAGCAGTACTTC. The chain combines TRBV7-2 with TRBJ2-7, with D maybe TRBD2 (5 bases). Germline lookup yields CDR1 SGHTA and CDR2 FQGNSA. The CDR3 is made up of 15 amino acids. V lost 1 base and J lost 4, with 14 bases in between.

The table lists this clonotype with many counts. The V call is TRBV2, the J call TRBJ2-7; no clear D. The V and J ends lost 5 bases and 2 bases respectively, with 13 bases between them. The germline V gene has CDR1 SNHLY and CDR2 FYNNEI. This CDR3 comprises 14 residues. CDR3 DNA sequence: TGTGCCAGCAGTACGACCTCTAACCCCTACGAGCAGTACTTC. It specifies CASSTTSNPYEQYF.

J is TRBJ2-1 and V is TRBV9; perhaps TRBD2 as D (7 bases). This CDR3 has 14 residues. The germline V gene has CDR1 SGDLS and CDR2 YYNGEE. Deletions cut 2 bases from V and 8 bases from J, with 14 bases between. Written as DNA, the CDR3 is TGTGCCAGCAGCGTGGGGGGGCTGGGGCATGAGCAGTTCTTC. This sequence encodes CASSVGGLGHEQFF.

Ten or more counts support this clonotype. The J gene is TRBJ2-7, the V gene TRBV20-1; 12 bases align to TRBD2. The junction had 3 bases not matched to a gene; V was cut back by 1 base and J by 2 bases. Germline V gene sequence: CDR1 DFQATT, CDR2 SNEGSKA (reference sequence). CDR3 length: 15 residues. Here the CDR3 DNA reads TGCAGTGCTAGAGCCCTAGCGGGAGGGCCCTACGAGCAGTACTTC. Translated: CSARALAGGPYEQYF.

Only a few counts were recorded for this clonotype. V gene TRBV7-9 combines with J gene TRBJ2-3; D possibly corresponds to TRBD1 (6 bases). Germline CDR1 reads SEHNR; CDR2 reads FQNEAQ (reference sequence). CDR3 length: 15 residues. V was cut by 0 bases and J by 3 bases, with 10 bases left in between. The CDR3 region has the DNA TGTGCCAGCAGCTTAGCAAGGCAGGGGACAGATACGCAGTATTTT. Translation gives CASSLARQGTDTQYF.

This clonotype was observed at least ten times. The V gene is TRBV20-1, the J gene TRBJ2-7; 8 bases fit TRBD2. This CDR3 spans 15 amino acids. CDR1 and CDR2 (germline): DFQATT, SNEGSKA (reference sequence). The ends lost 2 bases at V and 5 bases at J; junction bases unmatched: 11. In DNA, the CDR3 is TGCAGTGCTAGACTCAGCGGGAGCTCTTCCCACGAGCAGTACTTC. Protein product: CSARLSGSSSHEQYF.

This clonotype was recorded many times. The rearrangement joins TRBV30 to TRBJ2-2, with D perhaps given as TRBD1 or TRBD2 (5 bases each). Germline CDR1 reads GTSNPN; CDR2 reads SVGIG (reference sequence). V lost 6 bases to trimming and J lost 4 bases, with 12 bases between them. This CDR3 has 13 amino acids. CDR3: CACWERGTGELFF. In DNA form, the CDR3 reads TGTGCCTGCTGGGAGAGGGGCACCGGGGAGCTGTTTTTT.

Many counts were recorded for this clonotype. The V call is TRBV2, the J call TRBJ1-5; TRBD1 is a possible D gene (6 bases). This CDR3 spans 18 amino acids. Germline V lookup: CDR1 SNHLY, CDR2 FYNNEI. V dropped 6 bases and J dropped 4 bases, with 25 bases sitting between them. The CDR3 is CASSNDGRNRDKNQPQHF. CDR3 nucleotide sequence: TGTGCCAGCAGCAACGATGGGAGGAACCGGGACAAAAATCAGCCCCAGCATTTT.